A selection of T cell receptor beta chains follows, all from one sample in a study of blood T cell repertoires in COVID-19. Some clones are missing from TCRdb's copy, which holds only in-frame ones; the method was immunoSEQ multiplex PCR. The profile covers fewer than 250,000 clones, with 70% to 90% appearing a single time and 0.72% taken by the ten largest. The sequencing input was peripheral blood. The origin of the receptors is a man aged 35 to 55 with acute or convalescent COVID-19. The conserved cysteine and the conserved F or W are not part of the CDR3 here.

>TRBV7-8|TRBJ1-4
ASSPTQEKLF
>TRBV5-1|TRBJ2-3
ASSLGGGADTQY
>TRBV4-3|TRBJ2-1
ASSQALADSSYNEQF
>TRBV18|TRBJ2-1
ASSPSGSAAPYNEQF
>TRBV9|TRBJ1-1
ASSVAGTEAF
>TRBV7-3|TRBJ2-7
ASSQSSAGVYEQY
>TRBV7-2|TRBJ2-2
ASSTQAGGNTGELF
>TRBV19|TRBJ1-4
ASSFSGSSNEKLF
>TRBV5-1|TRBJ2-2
ASSYTGDTGELF
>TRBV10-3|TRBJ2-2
AISAGTSGRSGELF
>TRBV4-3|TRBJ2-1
ASSPGTSGRHNEQF
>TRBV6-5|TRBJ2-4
ASSYARALAKNIQY
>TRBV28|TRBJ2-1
ASSLGREYNEQF
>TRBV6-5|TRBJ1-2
ASNTGTTRFDGYT
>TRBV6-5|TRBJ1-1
ASSYNWGGYDTEAF
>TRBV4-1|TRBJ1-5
ASSQDGGSGGWEPQH
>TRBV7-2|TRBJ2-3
ASSLGRGALTDTQY
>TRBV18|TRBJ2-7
ASSLGSARDEQY
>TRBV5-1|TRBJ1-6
ASSLGGGWGNNSPLH
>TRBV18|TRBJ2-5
ASSPTRAPQETQY
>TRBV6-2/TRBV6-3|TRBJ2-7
ASSRTGHSYEQY
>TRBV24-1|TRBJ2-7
ATSDSGRDEQY
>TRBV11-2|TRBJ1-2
ASSFPGQGGAGYT
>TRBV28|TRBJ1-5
ASSQGGSGQPQH
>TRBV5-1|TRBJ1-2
ASSLSGTGGYGYT
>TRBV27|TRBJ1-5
ASSPLPTGNPSQPQH
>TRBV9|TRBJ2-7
ASSVRDRPYEQY
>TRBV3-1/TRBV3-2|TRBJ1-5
ASSQRMSNQPQH
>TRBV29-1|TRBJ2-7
SVEVEPAPGEQY
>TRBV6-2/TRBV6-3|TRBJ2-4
ASRPDGKLAKNIQY
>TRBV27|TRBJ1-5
ASSLSRQGEGGSQPQH
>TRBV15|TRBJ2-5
ATSSRLQGARETQY
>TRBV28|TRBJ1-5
ASSLKRRGGGQPQH
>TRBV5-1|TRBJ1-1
ASSLAPVTEAF
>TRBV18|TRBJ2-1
ASSPPPSRTSLNEQF
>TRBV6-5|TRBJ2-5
ASSRDRTQETQY